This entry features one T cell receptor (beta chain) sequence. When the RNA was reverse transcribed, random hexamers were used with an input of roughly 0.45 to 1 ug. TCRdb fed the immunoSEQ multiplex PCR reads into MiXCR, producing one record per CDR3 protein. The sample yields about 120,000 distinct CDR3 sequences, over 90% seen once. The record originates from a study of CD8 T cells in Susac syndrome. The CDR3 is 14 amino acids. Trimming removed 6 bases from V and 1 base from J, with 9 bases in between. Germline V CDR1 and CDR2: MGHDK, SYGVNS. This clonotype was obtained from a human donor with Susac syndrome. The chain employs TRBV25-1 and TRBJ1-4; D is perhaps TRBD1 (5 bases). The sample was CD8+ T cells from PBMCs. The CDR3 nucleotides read TGTGCCAGCAGCAAGACAGAAACTAATGAAAAACTGTTTTTT. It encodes CASSKTETNEKLFF.